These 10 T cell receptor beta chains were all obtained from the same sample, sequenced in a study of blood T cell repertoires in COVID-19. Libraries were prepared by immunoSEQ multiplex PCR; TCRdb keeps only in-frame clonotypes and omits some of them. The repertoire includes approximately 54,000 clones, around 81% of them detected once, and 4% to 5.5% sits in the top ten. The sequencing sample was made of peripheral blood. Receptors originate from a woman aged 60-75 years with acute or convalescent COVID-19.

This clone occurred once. CDR3 in DNA: TGTGCCAGCAGCTTAGCTAGCGGGAGGACAAGGTCCTACAATGAGCAGTTCTTC. Translating it yields CASSLASGRTRSYNEQFF. The chain couples TRBV11-2 to TRBJ2-1; 11 bases are a match to TRBD2. From germline, CDR1 is SGHAT and CDR2 FQNNGV. The V and J ends lost 1 base and 1 base, in that order; junction bases with no gene match: 6. The CDR3 sequence is 18 residues long.

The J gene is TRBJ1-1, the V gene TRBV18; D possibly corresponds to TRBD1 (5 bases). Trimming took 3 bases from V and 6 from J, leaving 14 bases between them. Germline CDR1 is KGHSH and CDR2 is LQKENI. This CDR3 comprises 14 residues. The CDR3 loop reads CASSPDSWGSEAFF. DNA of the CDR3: TGTGCCAGCTCACCCGACAGCTGGGGATCTGAAGCTTTCTTT.

CDR3 loop: CASNQGTPSEQFF. The CDR3 nucleotides are TGTGCCAGCAATCAGGGGACGCCGAGTGAGCAGTTCTTC. This sequence joins TRBV2 and TRBJ2-1; D might be TRBD1 (6 bases). Germline V CDR1 and CDR2: SNHLY, FYNNEI. V lost 7 bases, J lost 9 bases, and 16 bases lay in between. The CDR3 totals 13 residues.

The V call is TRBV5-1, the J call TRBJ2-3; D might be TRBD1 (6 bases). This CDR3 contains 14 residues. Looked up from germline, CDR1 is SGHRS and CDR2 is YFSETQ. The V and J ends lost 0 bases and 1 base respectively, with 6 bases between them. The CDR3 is CASSLAGGTDTQYF. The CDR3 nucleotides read TGCGCCAGCAGCTTGGCAGGGGGCACAGATACGCAGTATTTT.

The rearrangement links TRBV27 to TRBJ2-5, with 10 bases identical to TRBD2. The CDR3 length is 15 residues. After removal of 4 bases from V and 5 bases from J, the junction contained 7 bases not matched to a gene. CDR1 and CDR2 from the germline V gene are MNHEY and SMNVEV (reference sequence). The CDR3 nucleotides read TGTGCCAGCAGTTACCAGCGGGGGGGTGGGGAGACCCAGTACTTC. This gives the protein CASSYQRGGGETQYF.

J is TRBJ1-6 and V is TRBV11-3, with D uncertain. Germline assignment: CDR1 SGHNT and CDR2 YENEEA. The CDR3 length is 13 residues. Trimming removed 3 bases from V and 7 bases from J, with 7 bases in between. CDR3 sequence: CASSFELNSPLHF. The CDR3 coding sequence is TGTGCCAGCAGCTTTGAACTCAATTCACCCCTCCACTTT.

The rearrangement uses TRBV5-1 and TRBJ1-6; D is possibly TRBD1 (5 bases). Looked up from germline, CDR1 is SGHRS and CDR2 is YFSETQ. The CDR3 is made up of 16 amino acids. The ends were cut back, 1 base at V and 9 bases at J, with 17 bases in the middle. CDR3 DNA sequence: TGCGCCAGCAGCTTGACACCCAGAACCGGGGGTTCACCCCTCCACTTT. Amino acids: CASSLTPRTGGSPLHF. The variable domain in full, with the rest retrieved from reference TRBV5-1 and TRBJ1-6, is KAGVTQTPRYLIKTRGQQVTLSCSPISGHRSVSWYQQTPGQGLQFLFEYFSETQRNKGNFPGRFSGRQFSNSRSEMNVSTLELGDSALYLCASSLTPRTGGSPLHFGNGTRLTVT.

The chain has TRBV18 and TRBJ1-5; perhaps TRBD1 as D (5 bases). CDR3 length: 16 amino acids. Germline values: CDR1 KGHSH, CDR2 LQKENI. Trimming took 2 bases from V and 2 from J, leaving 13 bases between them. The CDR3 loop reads CASSPSQGGGNQPQHF. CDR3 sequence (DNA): TGTGCCAGCTCACCAAGTCAAGGAGGGGGCAATCAGCCCCAGCATTTT.

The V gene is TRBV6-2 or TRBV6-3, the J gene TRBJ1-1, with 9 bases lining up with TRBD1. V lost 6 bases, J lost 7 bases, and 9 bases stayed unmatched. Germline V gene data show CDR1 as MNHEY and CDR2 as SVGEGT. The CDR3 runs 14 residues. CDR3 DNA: TGTGCCAGCAGCCCCGGGACAGGGAAGATTGAAGCTTTCTTT. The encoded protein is CASSPGTGKIEAFF.

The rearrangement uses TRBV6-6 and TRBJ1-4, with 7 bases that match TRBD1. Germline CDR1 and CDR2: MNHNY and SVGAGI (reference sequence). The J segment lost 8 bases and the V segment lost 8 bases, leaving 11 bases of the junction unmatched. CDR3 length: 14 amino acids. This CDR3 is CASLQGQSGEKLFF. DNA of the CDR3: TGTGCCAGCCTACAGGGGCAGAGTGGAGAAAAACTGTTTTTT.